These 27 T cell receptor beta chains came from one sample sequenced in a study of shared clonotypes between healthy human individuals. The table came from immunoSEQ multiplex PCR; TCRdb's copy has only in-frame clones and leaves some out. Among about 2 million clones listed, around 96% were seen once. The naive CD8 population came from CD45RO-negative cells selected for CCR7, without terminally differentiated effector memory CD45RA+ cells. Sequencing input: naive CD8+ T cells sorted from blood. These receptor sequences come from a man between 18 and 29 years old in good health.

The CDR3 sequence: CASSYSDHWGTEAFF. The CDR3 DNA reads as TGTGCCAGCAGTTACTCGGACCATTGGGGCACTGAAGCTTTCTTT. This chain uses TRBV6-6 with TRBJ1-1; D is uncertain. CDR1 is MNHNY, CDR2 SVGAGI, per germline (reference sequence). The CDR3 is 15 amino acids. V dropped 0 bases and J dropped 4 bases, with 12 bases sitting between them.

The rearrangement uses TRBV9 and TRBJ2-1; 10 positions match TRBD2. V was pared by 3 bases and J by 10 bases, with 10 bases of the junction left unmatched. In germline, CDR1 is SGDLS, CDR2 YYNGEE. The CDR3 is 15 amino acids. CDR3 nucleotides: TGTGCCAGCAGCGCCGCCGGGACTAGCGTTGACGAGCAGTTCTTC. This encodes CASSAAGTSVDEQFF.

The CDR3 DNA reads TGTGCCAGCAGCTTAGGCGTCGAAGCATATAATCAGCCCCAGCATTTT. Its translation is CASSLGVEAYNQPQHF. The J gene is TRBJ1-5, the V gene TRBV7-9; no clear D. From germline, CDR1 is SEHNR and CDR2 FQNEAQ (reference sequence). The CDR3 runs 16 residues. Deletions cut 1 base from V and 4 bases from J, with 14 bases between.

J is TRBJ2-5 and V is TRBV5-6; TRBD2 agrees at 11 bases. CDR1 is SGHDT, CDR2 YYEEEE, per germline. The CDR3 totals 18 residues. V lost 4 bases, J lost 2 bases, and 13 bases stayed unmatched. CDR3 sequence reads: CASSPFLILAGDQETQYF. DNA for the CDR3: TGTGCCAGCAGCCCCTTCCTTATACTAGCGGGAGATCAAGAGACCCAGTACTTC.

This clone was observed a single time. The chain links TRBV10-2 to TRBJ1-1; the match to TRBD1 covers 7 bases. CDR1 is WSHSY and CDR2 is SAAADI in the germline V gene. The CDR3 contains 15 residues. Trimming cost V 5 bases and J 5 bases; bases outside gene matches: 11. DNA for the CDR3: TGCGCCAGCAGTACACCAGGGGGGGTGTTGACTGAAGCTTTCTTT. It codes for CASSTPGGVLTEAFF.

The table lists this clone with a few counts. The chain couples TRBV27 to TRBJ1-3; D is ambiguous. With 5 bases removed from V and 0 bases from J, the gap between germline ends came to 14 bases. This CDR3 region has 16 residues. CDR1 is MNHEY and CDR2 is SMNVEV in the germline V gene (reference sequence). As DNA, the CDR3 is TGTGCCAGCAGTACCATGGACGGATTCTCTGGAAACACCATATATTTT. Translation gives CASSTMDGFSGNTIYF.

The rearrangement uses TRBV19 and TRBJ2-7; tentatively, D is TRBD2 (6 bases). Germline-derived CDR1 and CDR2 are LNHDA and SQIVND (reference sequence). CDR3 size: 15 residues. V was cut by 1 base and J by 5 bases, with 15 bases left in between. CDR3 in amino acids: CASSIAAEGTHEQYF. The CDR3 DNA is TGTGCCAGTAGTATAGCCGCGGAGGGGACCCACGAGCAGTACTTC. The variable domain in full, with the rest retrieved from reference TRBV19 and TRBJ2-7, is DGGITQSPKYLFRKEGQNVTLSCEQNLNHDAMYWYRQDPGQGLRLIYYSQIVNDFQKGDIAEGYSVSREKKESFPLTVTSAQKNPTAFYLCASSIAAEGTHEQYFGPGTRLTVT.

CDR3 in DNA: TGTGCCAGCAGCGTCCAGGTGGACCGCTCGTACGAGCAGTACTTC. Translation gives CASSVQVDRSYEQYF. The chain has TRBV9 and TRBJ2-7; D gene unclear. V was shortened by 2 bases and J by 4 bases, with 16 bases between the two germline ends. This CDR3 has 15 residues. Germline assignment: CDR1 SGDLS and CDR2 YYNGEE.

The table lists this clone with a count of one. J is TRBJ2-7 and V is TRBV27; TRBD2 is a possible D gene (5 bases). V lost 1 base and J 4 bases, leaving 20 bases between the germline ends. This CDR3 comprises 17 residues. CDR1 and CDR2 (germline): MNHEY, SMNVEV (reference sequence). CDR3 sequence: CASSLFQSGSDDYEQYF. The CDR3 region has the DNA TGTGCCAGCAGTTTATTTCAGAGCGGTTCCGATGATTACGAGCAGTACTTC.

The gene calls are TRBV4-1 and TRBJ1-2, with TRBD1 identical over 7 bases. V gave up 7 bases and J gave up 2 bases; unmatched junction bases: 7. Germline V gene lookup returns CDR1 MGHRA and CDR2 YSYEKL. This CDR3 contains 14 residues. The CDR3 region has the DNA TGCGCCAGCACCCCGACAGGGACCAACTATGGCTACACCTTC. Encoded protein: CASTPTGTNYGYTF.

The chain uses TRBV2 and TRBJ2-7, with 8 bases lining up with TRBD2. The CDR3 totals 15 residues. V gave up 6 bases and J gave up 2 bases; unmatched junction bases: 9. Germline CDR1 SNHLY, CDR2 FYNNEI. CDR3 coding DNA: TGTGCCAGCAGCATGGCGGGGGGTGACCCCTACGAGCAGTACTTC. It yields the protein CASSMAGGDPYEQYF.

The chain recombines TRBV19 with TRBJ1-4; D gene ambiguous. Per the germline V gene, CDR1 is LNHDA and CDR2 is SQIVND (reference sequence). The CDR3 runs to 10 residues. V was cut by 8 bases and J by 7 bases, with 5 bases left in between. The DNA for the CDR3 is TGTGCCAGTTTTGGTGAAAAACTGTTTTTT. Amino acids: CASFGEKLFF.

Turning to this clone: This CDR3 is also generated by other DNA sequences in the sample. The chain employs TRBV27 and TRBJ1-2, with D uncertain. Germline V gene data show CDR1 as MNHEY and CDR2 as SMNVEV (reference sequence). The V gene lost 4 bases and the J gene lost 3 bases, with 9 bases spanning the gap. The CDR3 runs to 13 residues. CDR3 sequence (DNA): TGTGCCAGCAGTTCCCTGGGTGACTATGGCTACACCTTC. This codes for CASSSLGDYGYTF.

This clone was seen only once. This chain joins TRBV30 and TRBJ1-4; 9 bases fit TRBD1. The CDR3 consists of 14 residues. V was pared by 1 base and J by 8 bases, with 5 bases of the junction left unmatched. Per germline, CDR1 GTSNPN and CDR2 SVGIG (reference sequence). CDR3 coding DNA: TGTGCCTGGAGTGCCGGACAGGGGCGGGAAAAACTGTTTTTT. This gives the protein CAWSAGQGREKLFF.

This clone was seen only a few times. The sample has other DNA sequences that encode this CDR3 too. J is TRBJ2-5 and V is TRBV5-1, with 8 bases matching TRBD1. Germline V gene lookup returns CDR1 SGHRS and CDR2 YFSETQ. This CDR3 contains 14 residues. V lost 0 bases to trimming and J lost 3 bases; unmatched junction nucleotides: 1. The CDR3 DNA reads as TGCGCCAGCAGCTTGGGACAGGGGAAAGAGACCCAGTACTTC. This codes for CASSLGQGKETQYF.

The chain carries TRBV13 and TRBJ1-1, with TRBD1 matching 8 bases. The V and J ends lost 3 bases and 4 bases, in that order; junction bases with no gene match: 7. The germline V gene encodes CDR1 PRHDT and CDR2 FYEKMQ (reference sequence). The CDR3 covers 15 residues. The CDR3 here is CASSFGQGAGTEAFF. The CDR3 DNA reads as TGTGCCAGCAGCTTCGGGCAGGGGGCTGGCACTGAAGCTTTCTTT.

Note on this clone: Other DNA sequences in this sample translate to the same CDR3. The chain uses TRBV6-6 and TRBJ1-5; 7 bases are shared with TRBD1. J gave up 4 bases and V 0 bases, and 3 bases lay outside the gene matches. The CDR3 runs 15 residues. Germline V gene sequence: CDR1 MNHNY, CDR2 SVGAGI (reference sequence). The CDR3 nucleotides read TGTGCCAGCAGTTACTCGTTACAGGGGAATCAGCCCCAGCATTTT. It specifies CASSYSLQGNQPQHF.

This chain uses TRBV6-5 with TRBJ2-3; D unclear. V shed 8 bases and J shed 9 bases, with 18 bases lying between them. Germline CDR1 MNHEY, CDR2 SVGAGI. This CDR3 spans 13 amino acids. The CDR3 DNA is TGTGCCAGCGGAACGACAAAAGGACCAACGCAGTATTTT. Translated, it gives CASGTTKGPTQYF.

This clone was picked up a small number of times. As DNA, the CDR3 is TGTGCCAGCAGTCCCGGGACAGATAAGTTCTTC. It yields the protein CASSPGTDKFF. The gene calls are TRBV6-5 and TRBJ2-1, with TRBD1 matching over 7 bases. Trimming cost V 5 bases and J 14 bases; bases outside gene matches: 6. The CDR3 has 11 amino acids. Germline-derived CDR1 and CDR2 are MNHEY and SVGAGI.

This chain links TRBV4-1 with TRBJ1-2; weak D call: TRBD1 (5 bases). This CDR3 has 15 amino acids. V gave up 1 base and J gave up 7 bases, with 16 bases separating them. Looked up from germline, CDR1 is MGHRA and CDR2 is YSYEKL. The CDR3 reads CASSQVKDGAAGYTF. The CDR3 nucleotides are TGCGCCAGCAGCCAAGTCAAAGACGGGGCGGCTGGCTACACCTTC.

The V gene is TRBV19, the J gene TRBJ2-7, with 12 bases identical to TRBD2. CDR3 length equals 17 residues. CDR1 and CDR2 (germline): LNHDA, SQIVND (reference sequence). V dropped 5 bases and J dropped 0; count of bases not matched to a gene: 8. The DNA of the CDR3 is TGTGCCAGTAGTCCTTCCGGACTAGCGGGGAACTCCTACGAGCAGTACTTC. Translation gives CASSPSGLAGNSYEQYF.

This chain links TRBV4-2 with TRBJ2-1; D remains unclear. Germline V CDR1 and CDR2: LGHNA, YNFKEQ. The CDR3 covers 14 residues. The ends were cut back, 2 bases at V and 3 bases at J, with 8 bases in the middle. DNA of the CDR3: TGTGCCAGCAGCCAACTGACGAGCTACAATGAGCAGTTCTTC. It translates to CASSQLTSYNEQFF.

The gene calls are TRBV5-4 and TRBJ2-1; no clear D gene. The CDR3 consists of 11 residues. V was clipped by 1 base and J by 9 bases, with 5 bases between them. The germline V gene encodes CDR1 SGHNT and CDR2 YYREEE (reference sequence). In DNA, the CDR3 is TGTGCCAGCAGCTTGAACGGTGAGCAGTTCTTC. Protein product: CASSLNGEQFF.

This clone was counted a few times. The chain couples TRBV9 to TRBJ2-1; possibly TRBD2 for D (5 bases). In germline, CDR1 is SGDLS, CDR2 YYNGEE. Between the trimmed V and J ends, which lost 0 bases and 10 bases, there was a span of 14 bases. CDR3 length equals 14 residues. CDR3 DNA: TGTGCCAGCAGCGTAGGCCTAGCTAAAGGAGAGCAGTTCTTC. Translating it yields CASSVGLAKGEQFF. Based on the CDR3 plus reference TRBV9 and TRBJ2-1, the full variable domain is DSGVTQTPKHLITATGQRVTLRCSPRSGDLSVYWYQQSLDQGLQFLIQYYNGEERAKGNILERFSAQQFPDLHSELNLSSLELGDSALYFCASSVGLAKGEQFFGPGTRLTVL.

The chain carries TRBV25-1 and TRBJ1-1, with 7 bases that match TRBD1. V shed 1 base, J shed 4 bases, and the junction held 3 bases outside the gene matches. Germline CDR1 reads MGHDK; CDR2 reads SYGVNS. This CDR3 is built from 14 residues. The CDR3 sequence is CASSELPGGTEAFF. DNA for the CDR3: TGTGCCAGCAGTGAATTGCCAGGGGGCACTGAAGCTTTCTTT.

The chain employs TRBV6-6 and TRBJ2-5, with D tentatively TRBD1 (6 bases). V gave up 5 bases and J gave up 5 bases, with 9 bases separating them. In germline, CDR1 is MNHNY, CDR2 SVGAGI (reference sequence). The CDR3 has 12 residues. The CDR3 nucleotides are TGTGCCAGCAGTACAGGGCTGGAGACCCAGTACTTC. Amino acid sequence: CASSTGLETQYF.

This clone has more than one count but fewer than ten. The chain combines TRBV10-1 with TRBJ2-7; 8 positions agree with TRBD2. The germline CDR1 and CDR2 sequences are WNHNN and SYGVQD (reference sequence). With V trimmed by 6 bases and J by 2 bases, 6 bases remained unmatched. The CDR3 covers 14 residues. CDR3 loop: CASSDGLAAYEQYF. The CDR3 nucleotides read TGCGCCAGCAGCGACGGACTAGCCGCCTACGAGCAGTACTTC.